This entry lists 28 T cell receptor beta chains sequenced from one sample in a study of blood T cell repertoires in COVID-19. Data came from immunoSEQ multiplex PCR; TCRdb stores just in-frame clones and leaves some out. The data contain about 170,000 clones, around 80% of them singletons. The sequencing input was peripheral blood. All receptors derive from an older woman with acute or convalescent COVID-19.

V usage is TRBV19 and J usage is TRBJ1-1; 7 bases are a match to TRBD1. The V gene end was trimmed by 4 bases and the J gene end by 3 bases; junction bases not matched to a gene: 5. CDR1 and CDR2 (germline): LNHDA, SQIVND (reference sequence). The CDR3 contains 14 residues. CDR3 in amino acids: CASSTQTGYTEAFF. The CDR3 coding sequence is TGTGCCAGTAGTACTCAGACAGGGTACACTGAAGCTTTCTTT. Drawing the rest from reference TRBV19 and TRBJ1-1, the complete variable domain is DGGITQSPKYLFRKEGQNVTLSCEQNLNHDAMYWYRQDPGQGLRLIYYSQIVNDFQKGDIAEGYSVSREKKESFPLTVTSAQKNPTAFYLCASSTQTGYTEAFFGQGTRLTVV.

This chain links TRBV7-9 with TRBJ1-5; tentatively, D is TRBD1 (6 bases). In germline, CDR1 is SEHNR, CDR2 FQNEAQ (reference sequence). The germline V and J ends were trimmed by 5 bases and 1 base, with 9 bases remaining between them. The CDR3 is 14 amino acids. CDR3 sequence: CASSATGSNQPQHF. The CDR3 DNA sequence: TGTGCCAGCAGCGCTACAGGGAGCAATCAGCCCCAGCATTTT.

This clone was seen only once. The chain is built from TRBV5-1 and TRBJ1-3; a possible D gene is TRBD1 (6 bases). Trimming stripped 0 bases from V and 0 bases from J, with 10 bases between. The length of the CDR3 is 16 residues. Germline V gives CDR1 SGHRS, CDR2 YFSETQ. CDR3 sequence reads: CASSLGTVSSGNTIYF. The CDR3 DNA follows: TGCGCCAGCAGCTTGGGGACAGTCAGCTCTGGAAACACCATATATTTT.

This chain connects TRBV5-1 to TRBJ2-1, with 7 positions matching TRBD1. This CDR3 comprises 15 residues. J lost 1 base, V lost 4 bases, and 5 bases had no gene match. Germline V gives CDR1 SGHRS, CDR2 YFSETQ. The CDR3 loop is CASSRQGQSYNEQFF. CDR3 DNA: TGCGCCAGCAGCCGACAGGGTCAATCCTACAATGAGCAGTTCTTC.

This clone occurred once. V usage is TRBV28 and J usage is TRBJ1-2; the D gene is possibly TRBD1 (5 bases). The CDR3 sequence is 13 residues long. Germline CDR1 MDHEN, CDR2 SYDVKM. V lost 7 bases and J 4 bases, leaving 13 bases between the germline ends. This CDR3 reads CASTSRGGYGYTF. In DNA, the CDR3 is TGTGCCAGCACCTCGCGGGGGGGCTATGGCTACACCTTC.

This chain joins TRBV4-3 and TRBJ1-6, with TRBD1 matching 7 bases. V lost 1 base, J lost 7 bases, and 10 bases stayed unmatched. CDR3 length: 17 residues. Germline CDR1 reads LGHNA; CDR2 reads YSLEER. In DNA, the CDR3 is TGCGCCAGCAGCCAAGCCAAGACAGGGACTTTGAATTCACCCCTCCACTTT. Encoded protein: CASSQAKTGTLNSPLHF.

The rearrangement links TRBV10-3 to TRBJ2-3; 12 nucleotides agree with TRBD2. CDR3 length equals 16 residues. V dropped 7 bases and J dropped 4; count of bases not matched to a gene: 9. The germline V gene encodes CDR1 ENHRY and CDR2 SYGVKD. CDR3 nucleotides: TGTGCCATCAAGGAGCCTAGCGGGGGGGCAGCAGATACGCAGTATTTT. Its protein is CAIKEPSGGAADTQYF.

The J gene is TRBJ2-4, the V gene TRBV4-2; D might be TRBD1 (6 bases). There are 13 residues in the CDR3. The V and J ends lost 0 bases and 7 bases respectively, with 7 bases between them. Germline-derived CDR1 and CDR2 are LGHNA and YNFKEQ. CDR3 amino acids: CASSQDQGNIQYF. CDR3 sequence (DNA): TGTGCCAGCAGCCAAGATCAGGGGAACATTCAGTACTTC.

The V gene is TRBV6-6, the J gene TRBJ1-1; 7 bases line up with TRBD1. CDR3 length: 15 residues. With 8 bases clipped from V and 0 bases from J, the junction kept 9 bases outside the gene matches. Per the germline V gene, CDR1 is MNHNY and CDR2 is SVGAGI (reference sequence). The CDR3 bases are TGTGCCAGCCGATTCAGGACAGGCATGAACACTGAAGCTTTCTTT. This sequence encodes CASRFRTGMNTEAFF.

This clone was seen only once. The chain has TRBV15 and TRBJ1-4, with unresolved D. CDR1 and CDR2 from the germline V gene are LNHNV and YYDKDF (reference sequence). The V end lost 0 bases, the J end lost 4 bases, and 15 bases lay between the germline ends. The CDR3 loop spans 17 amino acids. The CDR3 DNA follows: TGTGCCACCAGCAGAGATGCAGCCGTGGCGGGTAATGAAAAACTGTTTTTT. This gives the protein CATSRDAAVAGNEKLFF.

CDR3 DNA sequence: TGTGCCAGTAGTATAGTGGGCCCAACTAACTATGGCTACACCTTC. Translating it yields CASSIVGPTNYGYTF. This chain links TRBV19 with TRBJ1-2; no firm D call. CDR1 and CDR2 from the germline V gene are LNHDA and SQIVND (reference sequence). This CDR3 is 15 amino acids long. V was cut by 1 base and J by 0 bases, with 9 bases left in between.

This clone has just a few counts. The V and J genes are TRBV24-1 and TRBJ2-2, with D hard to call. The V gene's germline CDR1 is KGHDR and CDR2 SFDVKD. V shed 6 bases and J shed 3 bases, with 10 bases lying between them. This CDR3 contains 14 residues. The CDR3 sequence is CATSLASDTGELFF. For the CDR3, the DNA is TGTGCCACCAGTTTAGCATCCGACACCGGGGAGCTGTTTTTT.

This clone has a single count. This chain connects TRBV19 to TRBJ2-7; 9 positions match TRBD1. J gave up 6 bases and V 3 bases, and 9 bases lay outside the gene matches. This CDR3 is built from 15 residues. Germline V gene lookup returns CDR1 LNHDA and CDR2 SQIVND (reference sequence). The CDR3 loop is CASSITPGQGAEQYF. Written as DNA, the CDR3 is TGTGCCAGTAGTATTACCCCGGGACAGGGTGCCGAGCAGTACTTC.

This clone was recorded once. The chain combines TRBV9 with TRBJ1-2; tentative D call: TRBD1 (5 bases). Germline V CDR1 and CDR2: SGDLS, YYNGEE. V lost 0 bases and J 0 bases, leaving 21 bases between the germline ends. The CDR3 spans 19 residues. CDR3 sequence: CASSVGGPTGTSANYGYTF. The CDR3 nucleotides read TGTGCCAGCAGCGTAGGGGGCCCAACAGGTACTTCAGCTAACTATGGCTACACCTTC.

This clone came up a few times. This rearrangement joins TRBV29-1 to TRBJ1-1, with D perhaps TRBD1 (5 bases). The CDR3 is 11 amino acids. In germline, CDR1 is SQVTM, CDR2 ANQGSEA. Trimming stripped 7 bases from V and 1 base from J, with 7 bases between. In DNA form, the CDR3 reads TGCAGCGGACAGACGAACACTGAAGCTTTCTTT. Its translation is CSGQTNTEAFF.

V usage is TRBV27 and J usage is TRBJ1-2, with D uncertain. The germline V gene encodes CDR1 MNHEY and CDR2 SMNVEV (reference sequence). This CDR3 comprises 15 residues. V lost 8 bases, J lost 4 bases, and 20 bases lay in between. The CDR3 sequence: CASCPSADTSYGYTF. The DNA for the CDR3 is TGTGCCAGCTGCCCGTCGGCAGACACTAGCTATGGCTACACCTTC.

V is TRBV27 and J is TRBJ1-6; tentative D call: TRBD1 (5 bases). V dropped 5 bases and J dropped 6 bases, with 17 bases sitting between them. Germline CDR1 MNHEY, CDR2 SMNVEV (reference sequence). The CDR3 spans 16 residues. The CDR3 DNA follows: TGTGCCAGCAGTCCGCCCCCCGGGGGAGGTAATTCACCCCTCCACTTT. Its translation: CASSPPPGGGNSPLHF.

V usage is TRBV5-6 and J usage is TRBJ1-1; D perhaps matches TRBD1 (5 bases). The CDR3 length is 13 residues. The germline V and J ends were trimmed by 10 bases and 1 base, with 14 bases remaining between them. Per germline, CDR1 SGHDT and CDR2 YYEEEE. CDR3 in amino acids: CAGRLQGNTEAFF. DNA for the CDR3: TGTGCCGGGCGACTGCAGGGGAACACTGAAGCTTTCTTT.

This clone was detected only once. CDR3 region: CASSPWGGQPQHF. The CDR3 DNA reads TGTGCCAGTAGCCCATGGGGGGGCCAGCCCCAGCATTTT. This sequence joins TRBV19 and TRBJ1-5, with TRBD1 as a possible D gene (6 bases). The CDR3 is 13 residues long. The germline CDR1 and CDR2 sequences are LNHDA and SQIVND (reference sequence). Trimming pared 6 bases from V and 7 bases from J, leaving 13 bases between.

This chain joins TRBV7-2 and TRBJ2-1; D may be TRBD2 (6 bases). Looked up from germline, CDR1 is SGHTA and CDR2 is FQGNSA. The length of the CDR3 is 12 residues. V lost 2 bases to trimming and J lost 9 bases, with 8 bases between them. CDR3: CASSLWGGEQFF. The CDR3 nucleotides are TGTGCCAGCAGCTTATGGGGAGGTGAGCAGTTCTTC. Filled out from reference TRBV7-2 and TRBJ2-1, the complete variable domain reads GAGVSQSPSNKVTEKGKDVELRCDPISGHTALYWYRQSLGQGLEFLIYFQGNSAPDKSGLPSDRFSAERTGGSVSTLTIQRTQQEDSAVYLCASSLWGGEQFFGPGTRLTVL.

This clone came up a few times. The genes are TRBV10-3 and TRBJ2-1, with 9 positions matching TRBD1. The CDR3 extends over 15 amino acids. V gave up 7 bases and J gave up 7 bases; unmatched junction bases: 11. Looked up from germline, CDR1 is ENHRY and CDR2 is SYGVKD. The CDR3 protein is CAIKITGGLANEQFF. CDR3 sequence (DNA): TGTGCCATCAAAATAACAGGGGGCTTGGCAAATGAGCAGTTCTTC.

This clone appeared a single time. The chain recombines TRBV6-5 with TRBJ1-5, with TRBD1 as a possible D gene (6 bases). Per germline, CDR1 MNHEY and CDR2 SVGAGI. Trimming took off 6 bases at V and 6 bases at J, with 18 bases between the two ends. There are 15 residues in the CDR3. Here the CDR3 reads CASRMTGTSSQPQHF. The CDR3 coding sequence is TGTGCCAGCAGGATGACAGGTACGAGTTCTCAGCCCCAGCATTTT.

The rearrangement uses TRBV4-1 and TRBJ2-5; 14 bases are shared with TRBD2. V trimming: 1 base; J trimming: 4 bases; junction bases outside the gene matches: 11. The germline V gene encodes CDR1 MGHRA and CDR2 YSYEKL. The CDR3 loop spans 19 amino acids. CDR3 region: CASSQGPGLAGETGETQYF. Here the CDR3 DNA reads TGCGCCAGCAGCCAAGGTCCGGGACTAGCGGGGGAAACAGGAGAGACCCAGTACTTC.

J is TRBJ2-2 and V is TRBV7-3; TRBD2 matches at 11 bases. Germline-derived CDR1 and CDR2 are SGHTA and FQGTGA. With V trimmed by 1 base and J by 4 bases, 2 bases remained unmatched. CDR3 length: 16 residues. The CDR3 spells CASSLNLAGGTGELFF. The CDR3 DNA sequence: TGTGCCAGCAGCTTAAACCTAGCGGGGGGCACCGGGGAGCTGTTTTTT.

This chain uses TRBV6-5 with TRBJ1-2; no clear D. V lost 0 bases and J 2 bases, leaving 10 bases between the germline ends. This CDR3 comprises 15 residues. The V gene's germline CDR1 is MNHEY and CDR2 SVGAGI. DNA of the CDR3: TGTGCCAGCAGTTACTCTTCCCCCAGAAACTATGGCTACACCTTC. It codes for CASSYSSPRNYGYTF.

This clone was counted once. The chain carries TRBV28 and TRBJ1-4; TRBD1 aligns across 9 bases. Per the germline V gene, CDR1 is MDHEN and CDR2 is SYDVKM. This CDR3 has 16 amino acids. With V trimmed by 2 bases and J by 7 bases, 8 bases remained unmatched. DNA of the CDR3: TGTGCCAGCAGTTTAGCCGGACAGGGGAGTTCTGAAAAACTGTTTTTT. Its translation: CASSLAGQGSSEKLFF. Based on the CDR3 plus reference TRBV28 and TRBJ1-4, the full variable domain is DVKVTQSSRYLVKRTGEKVFLECVQDMDHENMFWYRQDPGLGLRLIYFSYDVKMKEKGDIPEGYSVSREKKERFSLILESASTNQTSMYLCASSLAGQGSSEKLFFGSGTQLSVL.

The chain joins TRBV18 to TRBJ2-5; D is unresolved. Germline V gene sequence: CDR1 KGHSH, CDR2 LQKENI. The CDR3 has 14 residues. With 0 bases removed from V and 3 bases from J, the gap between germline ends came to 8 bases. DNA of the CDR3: TGTGCCAGCTCACCACCCACTCAAAAAGAGACCCAGTACTTC. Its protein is CASSPPTQKETQYF.

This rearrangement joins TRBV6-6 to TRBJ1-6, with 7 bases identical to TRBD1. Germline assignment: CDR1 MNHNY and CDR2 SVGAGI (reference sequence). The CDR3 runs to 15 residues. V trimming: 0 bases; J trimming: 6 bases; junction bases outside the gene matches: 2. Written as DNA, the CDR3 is TGTGCCAGCAGTTACTCCGGGACAGCTAATTCACCCCTCCACTTT. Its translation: CASSYSGTANSPLHF.